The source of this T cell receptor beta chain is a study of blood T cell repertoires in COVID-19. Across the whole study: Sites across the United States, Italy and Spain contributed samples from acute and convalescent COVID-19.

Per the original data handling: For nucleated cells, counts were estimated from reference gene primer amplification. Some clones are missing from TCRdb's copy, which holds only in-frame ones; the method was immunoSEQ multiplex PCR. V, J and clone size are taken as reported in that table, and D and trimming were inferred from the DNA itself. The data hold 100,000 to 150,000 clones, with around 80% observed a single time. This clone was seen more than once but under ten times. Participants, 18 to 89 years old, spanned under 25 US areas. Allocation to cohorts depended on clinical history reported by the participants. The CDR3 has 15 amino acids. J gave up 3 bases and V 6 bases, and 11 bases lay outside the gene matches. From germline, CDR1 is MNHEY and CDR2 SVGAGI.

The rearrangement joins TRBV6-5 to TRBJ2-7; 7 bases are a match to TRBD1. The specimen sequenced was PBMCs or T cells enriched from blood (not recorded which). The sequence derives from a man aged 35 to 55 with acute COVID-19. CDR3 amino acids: CASSRRQGTYYEQYF. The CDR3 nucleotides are TGTGCCAGCAGCCGACGACAGGGTACTTACTACGAGCAGTACTTC.